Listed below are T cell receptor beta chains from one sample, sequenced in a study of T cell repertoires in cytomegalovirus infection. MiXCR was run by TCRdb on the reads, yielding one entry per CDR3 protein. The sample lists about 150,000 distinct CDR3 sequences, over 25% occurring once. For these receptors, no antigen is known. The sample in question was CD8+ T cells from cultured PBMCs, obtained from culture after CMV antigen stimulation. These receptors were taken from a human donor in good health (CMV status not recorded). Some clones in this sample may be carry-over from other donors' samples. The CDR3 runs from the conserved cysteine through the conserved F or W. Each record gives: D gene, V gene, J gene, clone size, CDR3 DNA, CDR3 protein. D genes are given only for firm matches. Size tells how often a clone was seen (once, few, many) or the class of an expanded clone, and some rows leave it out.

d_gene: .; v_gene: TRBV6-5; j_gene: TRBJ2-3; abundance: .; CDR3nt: TGTGCCAGCGCAGAGGGGGACGAGACAGATACGCAGTATTTT; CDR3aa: CASAEGDETDTQYF
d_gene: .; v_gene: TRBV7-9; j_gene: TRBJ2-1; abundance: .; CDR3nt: TGTGCCAGCACACAACGGCATGAGCAGTTCTTC; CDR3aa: CASTQRHEQFF
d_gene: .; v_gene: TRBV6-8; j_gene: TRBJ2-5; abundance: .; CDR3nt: TGTGCCAGCAGTCCCGTGGGCGGGGAGGCAGAGACCCAGTACTTC; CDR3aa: CASSPVGGEAETQYF
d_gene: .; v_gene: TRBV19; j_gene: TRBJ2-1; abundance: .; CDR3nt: TGTGCCAGTTCGGTAGGGGGAAACTACAATGAGCAGTTCTTC; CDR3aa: CASSVGGNYNEQFF
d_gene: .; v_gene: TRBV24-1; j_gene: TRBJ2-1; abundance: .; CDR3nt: TGTGCCACCAGTGATTCCTTGGAGCAGTTCTTC; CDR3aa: CATSDSLEQFF
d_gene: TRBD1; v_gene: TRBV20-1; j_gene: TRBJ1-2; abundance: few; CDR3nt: TGCAGTGTTCCAACAGGGGCCTATGGCTACACCTTC; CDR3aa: CSVPTGAYGYTF
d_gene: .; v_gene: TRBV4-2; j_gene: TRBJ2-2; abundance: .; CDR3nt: TGTGCCAGCAGCCAAAATAGCCGGGAGCTGTTTTTT; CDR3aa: CASSQNSRELFF
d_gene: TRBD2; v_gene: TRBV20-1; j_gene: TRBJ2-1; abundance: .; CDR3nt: TGCAGTGGGACTCACCCCCTAGCGGGGGAATTCTTC; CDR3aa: CSGTHPLAGEFF
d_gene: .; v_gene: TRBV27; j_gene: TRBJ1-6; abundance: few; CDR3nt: TGTGCCAGCAGTTTGGGGATGGGGTATTCACCCCTCCACTTT; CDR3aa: CASSLGMGYSPLHF
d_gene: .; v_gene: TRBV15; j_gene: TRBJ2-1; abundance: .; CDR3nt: TGTGCCACCAGCATACGGTCACGCAATGAGCAGTTCTTC; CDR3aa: CATSIRSRNEQFF
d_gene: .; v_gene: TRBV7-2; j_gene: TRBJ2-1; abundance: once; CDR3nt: TGTGCCAGCAGCGGGTATAGGGGGGCGAACTTTGTCCATGAGCAGTTCTTC; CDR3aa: CASSGYRGANFVHEQFF
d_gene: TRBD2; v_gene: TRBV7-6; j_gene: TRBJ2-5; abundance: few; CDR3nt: TGTGCCAGTACCGGGACTAGCGGGGGGGCCGGAGAGACCCAGTACTTC; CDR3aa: CASTGTSGGAGETQYF
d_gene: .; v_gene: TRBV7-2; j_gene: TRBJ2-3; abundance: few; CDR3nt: TGTGCCAGCAGCTTAAACCCCACAGATACGCAGTATTTT; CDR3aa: CASSLNPTDTQYF
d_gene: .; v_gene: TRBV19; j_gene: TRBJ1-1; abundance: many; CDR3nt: TGTGCCAGTAGTATAGGCTCCAACACTGAAGCTTTCTTT; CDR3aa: CASSIGSNTEAFF
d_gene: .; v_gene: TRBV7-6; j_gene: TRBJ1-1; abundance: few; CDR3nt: TGTGCCAGCAGCCTTGGCGGGGGTAGGAGCACTGAAGCTTTCTTT; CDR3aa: CASSLGGGRSTEAFF
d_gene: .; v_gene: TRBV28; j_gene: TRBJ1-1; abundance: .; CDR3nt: TGTGCCAGCAGTCCCCAGGGGTACACTGAAGCTTTCTTT; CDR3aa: CASSPQGYTEAFF
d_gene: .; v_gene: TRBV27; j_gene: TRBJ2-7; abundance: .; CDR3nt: TGTGCCAGCAGACAGCCGGGATCGGGGGAGCAGTACTTC; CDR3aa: CASRQPGSGEQYF
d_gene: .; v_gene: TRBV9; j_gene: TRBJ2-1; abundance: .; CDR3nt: TGTGCCAGCAGCTCTCAAGGGGTGGTGAATGAGCAGTTCTTC; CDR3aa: CASSSQGVVNEQFF
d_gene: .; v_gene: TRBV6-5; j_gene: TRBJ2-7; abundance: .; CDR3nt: TGTGCCAGCAGTTACGCAGGACCGGAATACGAGCAGTACTTC; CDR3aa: CASSYAGPEYEQYF
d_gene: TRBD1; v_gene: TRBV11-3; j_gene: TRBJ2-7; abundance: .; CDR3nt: TGTGCCAGCAGCCTATCGGGACAGACTTCCTACGAGCAGTACTTC; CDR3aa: CASSLSGQTSYEQYF
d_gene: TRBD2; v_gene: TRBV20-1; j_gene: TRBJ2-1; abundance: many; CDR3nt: TGCAGTGCTAGTGACGGACTAGCGGGGGAACTTGAGCAGTTCTTC; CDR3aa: CSASDGLAGELEQFF
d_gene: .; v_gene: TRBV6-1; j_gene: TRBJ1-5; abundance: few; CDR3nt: TGTGCCAGCAGTGAAGGCGACAGCAATCAGCCCCAGCATTTT; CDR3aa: CASSEGDSNQPQHF
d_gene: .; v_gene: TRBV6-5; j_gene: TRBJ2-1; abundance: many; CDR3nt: TGTGCCAGCAGTTACGGTGCAGGCCTTAGAAGCAATGAGCAGTTCTTC; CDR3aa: CASSYGAGLRSNEQFF
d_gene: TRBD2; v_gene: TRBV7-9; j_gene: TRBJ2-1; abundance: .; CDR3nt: TGTGCCTATAGCGGGGCAGTCCACAATGAGCAGTTCTTC; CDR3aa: CAYSGAVHNEQFF
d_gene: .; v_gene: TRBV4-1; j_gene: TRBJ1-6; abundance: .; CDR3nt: TGCGCCAGCAGCCTTTCGGGGGAGAATTCACCCCTCCACTTT; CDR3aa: CASSLSGENSPLHF